The rows below give T cell receptor beta chains drawn from one sample of a study of graft-versus-host responses after intestinal transplantation. The method was immunoSEQ multiplex PCR; TCRdb's version includes in-frame clones alone and lacks a portion of them. The sample lists approximately 33,000 clones; approximately 80% were seen once. These TCRs' antigens remain unknown. The starting material was unstimulated CD8+ T cells sorted from spleen or lymph node cells, obtained before intestinal transplant. The receptors were sampled from a human donor who received an intestinal transplant. The CDR3 runs from the conserved cysteine through the conserved F or W. The D gene is left open where the match is weak.

TRBD2	TRBJ2-7	TRBV27	CASSFGDLRKPGLYSYEQYF
.	TRBJ2-1	TRBV25-1	CASSEYPGETYNEQFF
TRBD2	TRBJ2-5	TRBV19	CASSIYLAGGRETQYF
.	TRBJ2-7	TRBV28	CASSFPPYRTVNFPHYEQYF
TRBD2	TRBJ2-7	TRBV10-3	CAISETSASYEQYF
.	TRBJ2-7	TRBV27	CASSPKSGNEQYF
TRBD2	TRBJ2-2	TRBV28	CASSSAGANTGELFF
TRBD1	TRBJ2-7	TRBV7-8	CASSSYDRDSYEQYF
TRBD1	TRBJ1-1	TRBV7-9	CASSAPGQLSEAFF
TRBD1	TRBJ2-7	TRBV7-3	CASSLGRGTAYEQYF
.	TRBJ2-7	TRBV5-1	CASSEGMTYEQYF
.	TRBJ1-1	TRBV10-3	CAIAGRGGNTEAFF
.	TRBJ1-2	TRBV7-9	CASSLMLASGNGYTF
.	TRBJ2-1	TRBV9	CASSVVAGRSSYNEQFF
.	TRBJ2-3	TRBV2	CASSDLRSTDTQYF
.	TRBJ2-7	TRBV2	CASSRAVWYEQYF
TRBD2	TRBJ2-1	TRBV15	CATRGSEREWSYNEQFF
TRBD2	TRBJ2-3	TRBV11-2	CASSLDLATSGTDTQYF
.	TRBJ2-7	TRBV5-1	CASSPWTGSYEQYF
.	TRBJ1-1	TRBV7-2	CASSSFSRGTEAFF
.	TRBJ2-7	TRBV6-6	CASSYSTSEQYF
.	.	TRBV27	CASSLSRGNPYEQYF
.	TRBJ2-5	TRBV4-1	CASSPGRTGETQYF
TRBD1	TRBJ1-5	TRBV28	CASSLYRDSRYSNQPQHF
.	TRBJ2-3	TRBV28	CASSLDRPGGTDTQYF
TRBD2	TRBJ2-5	TRBV2	CASNDGTTELETQYF
.	TRBJ2-3	TRBV6-1	CASGTDGDTQYF
TRBD2	TRBJ2-3	TRBV27	CASSFPWAAGGRDTQYF
TRBD1	TRBJ1-1	TRBV6-1	CASSVRQGMDAFF
TRBD1	TRBJ2-6	TRBV6-1	CASSGTTGISGANVLTF
.	TRBJ2-7	TRBV27	CASSLSRGTYEQYF
TRBD2	TRBJ2-3	TRBV7-8	CASSLGLAGGTDTQYF
TRBD2	TRBJ2-3	TRBV29-1	CSVESTEAGANADTQYF
.	TRBJ2-2	TRBV5-1	CASSLGVLALPPGTGELFF
TRBD1	TRBJ2-2	TRBV6-5	CASRDRVGTGELFF
TRBD1	.	TRBV9	CASSEQQGPSYEQYF
TRBD2	TRBJ2-5	TRBV7-8	CASSRRTSSRQETQYF
TRBD1	TRBJ2-7	TRBV9	CASSLRDRGPYEQYF
TRBD1	TRBJ1-4	TRBV28	CATQGVSGEKLFF